The rows below give T cell receptor beta chains drawn from one sample of a study of T cells in Graves' hyperthyroidism and ophthalmopathy. Each CDR3 protein is one row after TCRdb ran MiXCR on the multiplex PCR reads. The sample holds roughly 99,000 distinct CDR3 sequences, about 17% seen once. Sequenced input: blood. The receptors shown here come from a woman aged 45 to 65 with Graves' hyperthyroidism. The CDR3 runs from the conserved cysteine through the conserved F or W. D genes are given only for firm matches.

CDR3 length: 16
D gene: -
V gene: TRBV5-1
CDR3 protein: CASTTRAGHSYNEQFF

CDR3 length: 14
D gene: -
V gene: TRBV11-2
CDR3 protein: CASSLGVGYNEQFF

CDR3 length: 16
D gene: TRBD2
V gene: TRBV19
CDR3 protein: CASRGSGRSFQDTQYF

CDR3 length: 17
D gene: -
V gene: TRBV28
CDR3 protein: CASSFGGGNLGAGELFF

CDR3 length: 14
D gene: TRBD2
V gene: TRBV24-1
CDR3 protein: CATSVASGRGEQFF

CDR3 length: 15
D gene: -
V gene: TRBV20-1
CDR3 protein: CSARETTDSNQPQHF

CDR3 length: 15
D gene: -
V gene: TRBV29-1
CDR3 protein: CSVVRGAEGYNEQFF

CDR3 length: 17
D gene: -
V gene: TRBV5-1
CDR3 protein: CASSLGPRDPLFHEQFF

CDR3 length: 10
D gene: -
V gene: TRBV6-2/TRBV6-3
CDR3 protein: CASTGHEQYF

CDR3 length: 16
D gene: TRBD1
V gene: TRBV5-5
CDR3 protein: CASSLRDRAWNSPLHF

CDR3 length: 14
D gene: TRBD2
V gene: TRBV28
CDR3 protein: CASRGPGGAGELFF

CDR3 length: 15
D gene: TRBD2
V gene: TRBV11-2
CDR3 protein: CASRTTSGRSETQYF

CDR3 length: 9
D gene: -
V gene: TRBV20-1
CDR3 protein: CSASGELFF

CDR3 length: 15
D gene: -
V gene: TRBV20-1
CDR3 protein: CSARDRGIGYSPLHF

CDR3 length: 16
D gene: -
V gene: TRBV18
CDR3 protein: CASSPRVLTSTDTQHF